This T cell receptor (beta chain) is from a study of CD8 T cells in Susac syndrome. Germline assignment: CDR1 MNHNY and CDR2 SVGAGI (reference sequence). V lost 0 bases and J lost 3, with 9 bases in between. The CDR3 extends over 15 amino acids. RNA amounts of 0.5 to 1 ug underwent reverse transcription with random hexamers. In TCRdb, the immunoSEQ multiplex PCR reads were re-called with MiXCR into one record per CDR3 protein. This sample has 130,000 or so distinct CDR3 sequences, with around 94% found just once. Sample: CD8+ T cells from PBMCs. This sequence was found in a human donor with Susac syndrome. The genes are TRBV6-6 and TRBJ1-5; D call uncertain. The CDR3 sequence is CASSYSASNNQPQHF. CDR3 nucleotides: TGTGCCAGCAGTTACTCGGCTTCGAACAATCAGCCCCAGCATTTT.